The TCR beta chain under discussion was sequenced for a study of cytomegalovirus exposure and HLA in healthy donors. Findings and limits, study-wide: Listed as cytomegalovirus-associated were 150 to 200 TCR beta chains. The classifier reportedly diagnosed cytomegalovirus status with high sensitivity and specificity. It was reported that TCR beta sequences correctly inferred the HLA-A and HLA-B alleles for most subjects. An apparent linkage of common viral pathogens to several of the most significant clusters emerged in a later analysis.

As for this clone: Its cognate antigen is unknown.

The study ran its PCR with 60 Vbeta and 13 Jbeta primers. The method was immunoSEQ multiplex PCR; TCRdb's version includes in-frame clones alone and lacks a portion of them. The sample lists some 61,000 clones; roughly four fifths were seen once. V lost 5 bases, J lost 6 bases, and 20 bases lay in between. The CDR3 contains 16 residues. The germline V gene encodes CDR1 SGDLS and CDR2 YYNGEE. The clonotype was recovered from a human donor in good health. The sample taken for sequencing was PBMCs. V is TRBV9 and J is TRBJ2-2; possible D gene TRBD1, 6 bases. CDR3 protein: CASRAEQGYQAGELFF. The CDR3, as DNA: TGTGCCAGCAGAGCCGAACAGGGCTATCAGGCCGGGGAGCTGTTTTTT.